A selection of T cell receptor beta chains follows, all from one sample in a study of T cell changes during pregnancy in multiple sclerosis. Method: immunoSEQ multiplex PCR; TCRdb's copy keeps in-frame clones and lacks some. The sample holds tens of thousands of clones, about 91% seen once. The sequences come from peripheral blood, collected in the first trimester of pregnancy. The receptors here all came from a female donor in good health, enrolled as a control in a pregnancy study. Both conserved end residues are part of each CDR3. D genes are given only for firm matches. The size field is filled for only some rows; it gives once, few, many or a size class.

.,.,TRBV29-1,TRBJ1-3,TGCAGCGCATGGGGACTGAGCTCTGGAAACACCATATATTTT,CSAWGLSSGNTIYF
few,.,TRBV9,TRBJ1-5,TGTGCCAGCAGCGCAGGACAGAATCCAGACGGCGATCAGCCCCAGCATTTT,CASSAGQNPDGDQPQHF
once,.,TRBV6-5,TRBJ2-5,TGTGCCAGCAGTTACTTTGGAGGGGGCCGGGAGACCCAGTACTTC,CASSYFGGGRETQYF
.,.,TRBV25-1,TRBJ1-1,TGTGCCAGCAGTGGTCGAGTGAACACTGAAGCTTTCTTT,CASSGRVNTEAFF
.,TRBD1,TRBV27,TRBJ2-2,TGTGCCAGCAGTCGTCAGACAGGGTTGGACACCGGGGAGCTGTTTTTT,CASSRQTGLDTGELFF
.,TRBD2,TRBV5-1,TRBJ2-1,TGCGCCAGCAGCCCCCGGGTCGCGGGAGGTATCTACAATGAGCAGTTCTTC,CASSPRVAGGIYNEQFF
.,TRBD2,TRBV27,TRBJ2-7,TGTGCCAGCTCCCTGGGAGCGGGACTCCGAGGGACCTACGAGCAGTACTTC,CASSLGAGLRGTYEQYF
.,.,TRBV27,TRBJ1-1,TGTGCCAGCAGTAGGGGGGGAGGAAACACTGAAGCTTTCTTT,CASSRGGGNTEAFF
.,TRBD1,TRBV5-1,TRBJ1-3,TGCGCCAGCAGCCCGGACCCCGGGACAGCAGGAAACACCATATATTTT,CASSPDPGTAGNTIYF
few,TRBD1,TRBV27,TRBJ1-2,TGTGCCAGCAGTTTGACAGGGAACTATGGCTACACCTTC,CASSLTGNYGYTF
.,TRBD1,TRBV19,TRBJ2-7,TGTGCCAGTAACATACAGGGGGCCCCCTACGAGCAGTACTTC,CASNIQGAPYEQYF
.,.,TRBV30,TRBJ2-1,TGTGCCTGGGAGGACGGGAGTCCCAGTGAGCAGTTCTTC,CAWEDGSPSEQFF
.,.,TRBV9,TRBJ2-3,TGTGCCAGCAGCGTAGATCAGGTCTCTACAGATACGCAGTATTTT,CASSVDQVSTDTQYF
.,.,TRBV27,TRBJ2-1,TGTGCCAGCACCGAACTCAGGGGCAATGAGCAGTTCTTC,CASTELRGNEQFF
.,TRBD1,TRBV30,TRBJ1-4,TGTGCCTGGGCCAGGGGGTCTAATGAAAAACTGTTTTTT,CAWARGSNEKLFF
.,TRBD1,TRBV19,TRBJ1-1,TGTGCCAGTAGGCGGGACAGGGTTACTGAAGCTTTCTTT,CASRRDRVTEAFF
.,.,TRBV10-3,TRBJ2-1,TGTGCCATCAGTGTTAGGGAGAATGGCAATGAGCAGTTCTTC,CAISVRENGNEQFF
.,.,TRBV7-9,TRBJ2-7,TGTGCCAGCAGCTTAGGGAGGGGGGACAGTGTGTCCTACGAGCAGTACTTC,CASSLGRGDSVSYEQYF
.,TRBD1,TRBV7-8,TRBJ1-4,TGTGCCAGCAGCCCTCGTAGAGGGGGCCAGGGTGAAAAACTGTTTTTT,CASSPRRGGQGEKLFF
.,.,TRBV29-1,TRBJ2-7,TGCAGCGTGGGACATACCACCTACGAGCAGTACTTC,CSVGHTTYEQYF
.,.,TRBV19,TRBJ2-6,TGTGCCAGTAGTATAGGGGGCTCAGGGGCCAACGTCCTGACTTTC,CASSIGGSGANVLTF
.,.,TRBV7-8,TRBJ2-3,TGTGCCAGCAGCTTAGAGGGGTATTTAGATACGCAGTATTTT,CASSLEGYLDTQYF
.,.,TRBV28,TRBJ1-5,TGTGCCAGCGGGGCAGGGGCCAGCAATCAGCCCCAGCATTTT,CASGAGASNQPQHF
.,.,TRBV7-9,TRBJ1-2,TGTGCCAGCAGCCTTGCGTGGTCCGAGGGCTATGGCTACACCTTC,CASSLAWSEGYGYTF
.,.,TRBV10-3,TRBJ2-3,TGTGCCATTTCTAGAGACACAGATACGCAGTATTTT,CAISRDTDTQYF